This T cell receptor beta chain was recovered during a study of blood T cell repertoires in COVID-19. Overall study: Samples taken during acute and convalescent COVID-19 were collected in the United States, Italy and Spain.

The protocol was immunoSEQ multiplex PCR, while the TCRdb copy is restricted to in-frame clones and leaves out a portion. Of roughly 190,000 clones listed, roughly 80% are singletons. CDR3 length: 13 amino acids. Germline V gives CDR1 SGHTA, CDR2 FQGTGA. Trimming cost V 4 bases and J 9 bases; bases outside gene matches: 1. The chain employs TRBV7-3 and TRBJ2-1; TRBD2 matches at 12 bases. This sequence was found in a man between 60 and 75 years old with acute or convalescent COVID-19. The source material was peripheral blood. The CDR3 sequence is CASSSSGRGEQFF. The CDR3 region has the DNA TGTGCCAGCAGCTCTAGCGGGAGGGGTGAGCAGTTCTTC. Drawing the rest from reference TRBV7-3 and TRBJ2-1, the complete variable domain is GAGVSQTPSNKVTEKGKYVELRCDPISGHTALYWYRQSLGQGPEFLIYFQGTGAADDSGLPNDRFFAVRPEGSVSTLKIQRTERGDSAVYLCASSSSGRGEQFFGPGTRLTVL.